A selection of T cell receptor beta chains follows, all from one sample in a study of T cells in Graves' hyperthyroidism and ophthalmopathy. TCRdb independently ran MiXCR on the multiplex PCR reads; one entry per CDR3 protein. The sample includes 300,000 to 450,000 distinct CDR3 sequences, roughly 13% of them seen just once. Sequenced sample: blood. These TCRs come from a man younger than 40 with Graves' hyperthyroidism that later progressed to Graves' ophthalmopathy. CDR3s include the opening cysteine and the closing phenylalanine or tryptophan. D genes are given only for firm matches. Clone sizes are given selectively: once, few, many, or a class where the clone is expanded.

j_call: TRBJ1-5
v_call: TRBV6-1
clone_size: many
d_call: -
cdr3_nt: TGTGCCAGCAGTATGGGACTGGCGGGAAACAATCAGCCCCAGCATTTT
cdr3_aa: CASSMGLAGNNQPQHF

j_call: TRBJ2-7
v_call: TRBV6-1
clone_size: -
d_call: TRBD2
cdr3_nt: TGTGCCAGCACATTGACTAGCGGTGCATCCTACGAGCAGTACTTC
cdr3_aa: CASTLTSGASYEQYF

j_call: TRBJ1-1
v_call: TRBV13
clone_size: many
d_call: -
cdr3_nt: TGTGCCAGCAGCAACCAACTGACGCGGGGGACTGAAGCTTTCTTT
cdr3_aa: CASSNQLTRGTEAFF

j_call: TRBJ1-1
v_call: TRBV20-1
clone_size: many
d_call: -
cdr3_nt: TGCAGTGCTAGAGATTTCAGGGACGGCACTGAAGCTTTCTTT
cdr3_aa: CSARDFRDGTEAFF

j_call: TRBJ2-7
v_call: TRBV7-9
clone_size: -
d_call: -
cdr3_nt: TGTGCCGGCAGCCCCGGAGGTTCCTACGAGCAGTACTTC
cdr3_aa: CAGSPGGSYEQYF

j_call: TRBJ2-7
v_call: TRBV30
clone_size: -
d_call: TRBD2
cdr3_nt: TGTGCCTGGAACGGGGGGGCCTCCTACGAGCAGTACTTC
cdr3_aa: CAWNGGASYEQYF

j_call: TRBJ2-5
v_call: TRBV24-1
clone_size: -
d_call: -
cdr3_nt: TGTGCCACCAGTGATTTCCCAGAGACCCAGTACTTC
cdr3_aa: CATSDFPETQYF

j_call: TRBJ2-5
v_call: TRBV11-3
clone_size: many
d_call: -
cdr3_nt: TGTGCCAGCAGCTTAATGATCGGGGAGACCCAGTACTTC
cdr3_aa: CASSLMIGETQYF

j_call: TRBJ2-3
v_call: TRBV24-1
clone_size: many
d_call: -
cdr3_nt: TGTGCCACCAGCGACAGAGACACAGATACGCAGTATTTT
cdr3_aa: CATSDRDTDTQYF

j_call: TRBJ2-3
v_call: TRBV3-1
clone_size: many
d_call: -
cdr3_nt: TGTGCCAGCAGCCAGCGCAGAAGCACAGATACGCAGTATTTT
cdr3_aa: CASSQRRSTDTQYF

j_call: TRBJ1-1
v_call: TRBV11-2
clone_size: many
d_call: -
cdr3_nt: TGTGCCAGCAGCTTAGAGCCTGGAACCCCTGAAGCTTTCTTT
cdr3_aa: CASSLEPGTPEAFF

j_call: TRBJ2-2
v_call: TRBV7-7
clone_size: many
d_call: TRBD1
cdr3_nt: TGTGCTAGCAGCTCCGGACAGGGGGCGGCCGGGGAGCTGTTTTTT
cdr3_aa: CASSSGQGAAGELFF

j_call: TRBJ2-7
v_call: TRBV20-1
clone_size: few
d_call: -
cdr3_nt: TGCAGTGCTAGAGATGGGCAAACCTACGAGCAGTACTTC
cdr3_aa: CSARDGQTYEQYF

j_call: TRBJ2-1
v_call: TRBV20-1
clone_size: -
d_call: TRBD2
cdr3_nt: TGCAGTGCTAGAAGAGGAGCTAGCGGGGGGTATGAGCAGTTCTTC
cdr3_aa: CSARRGASGGYEQFF

j_call: TRBJ2-1
v_call: TRBV7-2
clone_size: many
d_call: TRBD2
cdr3_nt: TGTGCCAGCAGCTTAGGGGCGCTAGCGGGGTTCCTGAGCTCCTACAATGAGCAGTTCTTC
cdr3_aa: CASSLGALAGFLSSYNEQFF

j_call: TRBJ1-2
v_call: TRBV6-2/TRBV6-3
clone_size: many
d_call: -
cdr3_nt: TGTGCCAGCAGTTACTCCGGACGGGTATATGGCTACACCTTC
cdr3_aa: CASSYSGRVYGYTF

j_call: TRBJ1-4
v_call: TRBV7-9
clone_size: few
d_call: -
cdr3_nt: TGTGCCAGCAGCACAAGAACCGGAGGTGAAAAACTGTTTTTT
cdr3_aa: CASSTRTGGEKLFF

j_call: TRBJ2-7
v_call: TRBV18
clone_size: -
d_call: -
cdr3_nt: TGTGCCAGCTCACCACCGGGGGGCCACGAGCAGTACTTC
cdr3_aa: CASSPPGGHEQYF

j_call: TRBJ2-1
v_call: TRBV7-8
clone_size: many
d_call: -
cdr3_nt: TGTGCCAGCAGCACCAGGTGGGGGGGGGGCCACAATGAGCAGTTCTTC
cdr3_aa: CASSTRWGGGHNEQFF

j_call: TRBJ2-7
v_call: TRBV11-2
clone_size: -
d_call: -
cdr3_nt: TGTGCCAGCAGGGCCGTGGGGACCTACGAGCAGTACTTC
cdr3_aa: CASRAVGTYEQYF

j_call: TRBJ1-2
v_call: TRBV6-9
clone_size: many
d_call: -
cdr3_nt: TGTGCCAGCAGTCGCAGGGGCCGCAACTATGGCTACACCTTC
cdr3_aa: CASSRRGRNYGYTF